This TCR beta chain was identified during a study of shared clonotypes between healthy human individuals. Study observations and caveats: Naive subsets tended to show greater estimated richness than memory subsets. Researchers sampled only blood; tissue repertoires likely differ.

Here immunoSEQ multiplex PCR was the method, and the copy in TCRdb shows in-frame clones only, minus some. The repertoire holds some 2,100,000 clones, with about 92% as singletons. CD45RO negativity and positive selection for CCR7 defined naive CD8 cells, a population that excluded terminally differentiated effector memory CD45RA+ cells. Donors were healthy HIV-negative adults without recent acute infections or vaccinations. As to this clone: Its antigen remains unknown.

The sequenced material came from naive CD8+ T cells from PBMCs. The receptor was isolated from a man aged 18 to 30 in good health. Some clones in this sample may be carry-over from other donors' samples.

CDR3: CASSQGLTASGNTIYF. CDR3 in DNA: TGCGCCAGCAGCCAAGGTCTGACCGCCTCTGGAAACACCATATATTTT. The chain couples TRBV4-3 to TRBJ1-3; no reliable D call. V lost 1 base and J lost 0, with 10 bases in between. This CDR3 is 16 amino acids long. Germline CDR1 LGHNA, CDR2 YSLEER.